This TCR beta chain was sequenced for a study of T cells in Graves' hyperthyroidism and ophthalmopathy. Study-wide results and limits: Ophthalmopathy was told apart from stable hyperthyroidism by a 13 V-J model.

This clonotype was seen ten or more times. Its antigen is unknown. Amplified regions were TCR beta CDR3 sequences from RNA transcripts. A first-round RT-PCR of the TCR CDR3 used the HTBI primer set. TCRdb independently ran MiXCR on the multiplex PCR reads; one entry per CDR3 protein. The sample shows 550,000 to 600,000 distinct CDR3 sequences, approximately 15% of them seen only once. The material sequenced was blood. The clonotype originates from a woman between 18 and 29 years old with Graves' ophthalmopathy.

In nucleotides, the CDR3 is TGTGCCTGGAGCGCCCAGGGAGACACTGAAGCTTTCTTT. Translating it yields CAWSAQGDTEAFF. This rearrangement joins TRBV30 to TRBJ1-1; the D gene is possibly TRBD1 (5 bases). CDR3 length equals 13 residues. From germline, CDR1 is GTSNPN and CDR2 SVGIG (reference sequence). Deletions cut 3 bases from V and 3 bases from J, with 11 bases between.